Each of the 3 T cell receptor beta chains below was sequenced from the same sample in a study of cytomegalovirus exposure and HLA in healthy donors (dated by TCRdb to about 2017). Library method: the immunoSEQ multiplex PCR assay. The multiplex PCR relied on a mix of 60 forward primers for TCR Vbeta segments and 13 reverse primers for TCR Jbeta segments. TCRdb took over this immuneACCESS table, retaining in-frame rearrangements with V and J assigned. Such tables are incomplete; in checked studies, under half of the missing clones stem from an unresolved V gene, and the remainder is unexplained. The sample data list about 63,000 clones, and roughly 67% of these were observed just once. Roughly 5.3% of the sample is taken by the ten largest. The sample consisted of PBMCs. The source is a man between 45 and 60 years old in good health and CMV-seronegative.

The chain employs TRBV2 and TRBJ1-5, with TRBD1 identical over 10 bases. CDR1 and CDR2 (germline): SNHLY, FYNNEI. V shed 5 bases, J shed 2 bases, and the junction held 6 bases outside the gene matches. The CDR3 length is 16 residues. The CDR3 is CASSYPGTGGNQPQHF. For the CDR3, the DNA is TGTGCCAGCAGTTATCCCGGGACAGGGGGCAATCAGCCCCAGCATTTT.

The J gene is TRBJ1-2, the V gene TRBV19, with a possible D match to TRBD1 (5 bases). Per germline, CDR1 LNHDA and CDR2 SQIVND (reference sequence). V was cut by 5 bases and J by 1 base, with 14 bases left in between. The CDR3 runs to 15 residues. This CDR3 reads CASSLWGRGNYGYTF. The CDR3, as DNA: TGTGCCAGTAGTCTATGGGGAAGGGGTAACTATGGCTACACCTTC.

V gene TRBV5-1 combines with J gene TRBJ2-5, with 8 bases identical to TRBD1. Unmatched junction bases numbered 10, after V lost 4 bases and J lost 5 bases. CDR1 and CDR2 (germline): SGHRS, YFSETQ. The CDR3 runs to 15 residues. The CDR3 DNA reads as TGCGCCAGCAGCCCCCGACAGGGGCGCTGGGAGACCCAGTACTTC. Protein sequence: CASSPRQGRWETQYF.